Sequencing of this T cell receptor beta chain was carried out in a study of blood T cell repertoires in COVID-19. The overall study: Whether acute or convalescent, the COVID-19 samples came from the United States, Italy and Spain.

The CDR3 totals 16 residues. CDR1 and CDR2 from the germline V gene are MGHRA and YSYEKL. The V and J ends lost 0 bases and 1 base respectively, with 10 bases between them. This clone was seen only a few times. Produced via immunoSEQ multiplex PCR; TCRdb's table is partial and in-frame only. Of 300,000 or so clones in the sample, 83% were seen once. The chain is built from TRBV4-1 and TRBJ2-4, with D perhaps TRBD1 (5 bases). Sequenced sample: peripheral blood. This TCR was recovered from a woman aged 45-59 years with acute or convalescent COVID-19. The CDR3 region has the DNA TGCGCCAGCAGCCAAGAATTCGACAGTGCCAAAAACATTCAGTACTTC. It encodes CASSQEFDSAKNIQYF.